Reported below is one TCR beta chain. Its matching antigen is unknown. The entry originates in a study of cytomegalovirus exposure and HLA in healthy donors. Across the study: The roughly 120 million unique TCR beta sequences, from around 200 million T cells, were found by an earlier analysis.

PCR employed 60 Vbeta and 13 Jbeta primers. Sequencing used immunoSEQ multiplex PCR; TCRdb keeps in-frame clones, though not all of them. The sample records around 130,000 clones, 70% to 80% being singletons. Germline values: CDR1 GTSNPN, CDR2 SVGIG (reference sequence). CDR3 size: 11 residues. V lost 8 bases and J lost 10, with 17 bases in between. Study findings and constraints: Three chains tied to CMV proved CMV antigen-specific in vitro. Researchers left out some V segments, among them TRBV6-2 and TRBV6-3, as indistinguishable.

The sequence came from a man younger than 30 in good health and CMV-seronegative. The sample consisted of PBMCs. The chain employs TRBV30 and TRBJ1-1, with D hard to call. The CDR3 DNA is TGTGCCCGCCCACTCGCGGGAAGAGCTTTCTTT. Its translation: CARPLAGRAFF.